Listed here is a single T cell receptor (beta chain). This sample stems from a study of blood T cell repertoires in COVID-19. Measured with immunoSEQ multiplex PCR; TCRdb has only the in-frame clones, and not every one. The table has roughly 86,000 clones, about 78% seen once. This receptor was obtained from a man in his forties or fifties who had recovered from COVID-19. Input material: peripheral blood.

CDR3 sequence: CASSSYSGREYF. The CDR3 nucleotides read TGTGCCAGCAGTTCCTATAGCGGGAGGGAGTACTTC. The chain is built from TRBV27 and TRBJ2-7, with 11 nucleotides matching TRBD2. V lost 4 bases and J lost 11; bases outside the gene matches: 4. The CDR3 spans 12 residues. Germline CDR1 MNHEY, CDR2 SMNVEV (reference sequence).